Sequencing of this T cell receptor beta chain was carried out in a study of molecular identifiers for immune sequencing clone quantification. Study in general: In replicates, RNA taken from 20,000 or 100,000 naive CD8 cells was divided five ways, and four portions underwent sequencing.

Germline V gene data show CDR1 as MDHEN and CDR2 as SYDVKM. V was pared by 5 bases and J by 0 bases, with 17 bases between. The CDR3 is 18 residues long. In preparing bulk TCR libraries, previously described methods and listed TCR primers were used. One entry per CDR3 protein, called by TCRdb with MiXCR from the PCR reads. This sample has about 320,000 distinct CDR3 sequences, with about 21% found just once. This clonotype appeared many times. Sequenced material: naive CD8+ T cells from blood, with Jurkat cell RNA spiked in. Subset reported: FACS-sorted CD8+CD4-CCR7+CD45RA+ naive T cells. The V and J genes are TRBV28 and TRBJ1-6; D remains unclear. The source is a human donor in good health. Some libraries in this study had Jurkat cell RNA spiked in. The DNA of the CDR3 is TGTGCCAGCAGTCCCCGGACCGTATCGAGCTCCTATAATTCACCCCTCCACTTT. This sequence encodes CASSPRTVSSSYNSPLHF.